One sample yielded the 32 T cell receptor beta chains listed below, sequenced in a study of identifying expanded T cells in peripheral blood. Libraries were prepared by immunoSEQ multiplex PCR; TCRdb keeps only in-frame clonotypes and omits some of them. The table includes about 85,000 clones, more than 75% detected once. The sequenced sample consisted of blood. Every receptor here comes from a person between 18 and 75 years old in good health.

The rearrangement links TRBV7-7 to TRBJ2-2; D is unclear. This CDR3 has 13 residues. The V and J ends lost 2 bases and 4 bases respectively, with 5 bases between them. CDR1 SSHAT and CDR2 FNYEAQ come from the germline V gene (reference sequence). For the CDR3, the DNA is TGTGCCAGCAGCTTAAGTACCACCGGGGAGCTGTTTTTT. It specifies CASSLSTTGELFF. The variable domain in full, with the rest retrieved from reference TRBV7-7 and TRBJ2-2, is GAGVSQSPRYKVTKRGQDVTLRCDPISSHATLYWYQQALGQGPEFLTYFNYEAQPDKSGLPSDRFSAERPEGSISTLTIQRTEQRDSAMYRCASSLSTTGELFFGEGSRLTVL.

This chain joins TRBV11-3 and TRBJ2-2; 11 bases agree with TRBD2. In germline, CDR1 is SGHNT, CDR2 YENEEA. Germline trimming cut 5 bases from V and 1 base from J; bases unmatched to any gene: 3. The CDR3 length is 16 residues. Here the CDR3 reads CASSKGTSGNTGELFF. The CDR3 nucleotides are TGTGCCAGCAGCAAGGGGACTAGCGGGAACACCGGGGAGCTGTTTTTT.

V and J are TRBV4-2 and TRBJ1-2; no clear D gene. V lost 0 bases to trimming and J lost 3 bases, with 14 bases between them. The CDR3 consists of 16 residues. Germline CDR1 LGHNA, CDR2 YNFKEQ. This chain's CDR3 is CASSQDQHRNYYGYTF. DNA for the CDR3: TGTGCCAGCAGCCAAGATCAGCACCGCAACTACTATGGCTACACCTTC.

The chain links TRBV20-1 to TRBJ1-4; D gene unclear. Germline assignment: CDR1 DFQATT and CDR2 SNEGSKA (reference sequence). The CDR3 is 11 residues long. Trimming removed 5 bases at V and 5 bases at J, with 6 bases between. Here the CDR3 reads CSAHSNEKLFF. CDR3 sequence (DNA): TGCAGTGCTCATTCAAATGAAAAACTGTTTTTT.

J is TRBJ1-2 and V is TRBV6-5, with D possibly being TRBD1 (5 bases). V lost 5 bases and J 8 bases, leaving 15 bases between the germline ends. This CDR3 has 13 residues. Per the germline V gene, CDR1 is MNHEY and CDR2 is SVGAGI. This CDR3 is CASSLDRLGGYTF. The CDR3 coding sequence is TGTGCCAGCAGTCTCGACAGACTGGGAGGCTACACCTTC.

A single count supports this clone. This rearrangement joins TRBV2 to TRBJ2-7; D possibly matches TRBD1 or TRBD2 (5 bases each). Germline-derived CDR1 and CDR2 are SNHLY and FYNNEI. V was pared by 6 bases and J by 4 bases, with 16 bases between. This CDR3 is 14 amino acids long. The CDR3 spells CASRGRGGPYEQYF. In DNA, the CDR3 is TGTGCCAGCAGGGGGCGCGGAGGTCCATACGAGCAGTACTTC. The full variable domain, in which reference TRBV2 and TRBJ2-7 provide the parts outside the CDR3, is EPEVTQTPSHQVTQMGQEVILRCVPISNHLYFYWYRQILGQKVEFLVSFYNNEISEKSEIFDDQFSVERPDGSNFTLKIRSTKLEDSAMYFCASRGRGGPYEQYFGPGTRLTVT.

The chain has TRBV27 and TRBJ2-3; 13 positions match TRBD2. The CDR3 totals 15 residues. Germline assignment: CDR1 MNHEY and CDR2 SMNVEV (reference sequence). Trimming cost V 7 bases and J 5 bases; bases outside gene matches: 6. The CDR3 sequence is CASTLTSGGKDTQYF. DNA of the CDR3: TGTGCCAGCACCTTGACTAGCGGGGGGAAAGATACGCAGTATTTT.

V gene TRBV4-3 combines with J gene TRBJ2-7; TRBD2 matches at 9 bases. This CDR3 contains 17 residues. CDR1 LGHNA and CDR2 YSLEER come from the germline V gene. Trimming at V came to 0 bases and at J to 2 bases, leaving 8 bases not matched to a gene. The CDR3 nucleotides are TGCGCCAGCAGCCAAGATATGAGCGGGGGGTTCCCCTACGAGCAGTACTTC. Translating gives CASSQDMSGGFPYEQYF.

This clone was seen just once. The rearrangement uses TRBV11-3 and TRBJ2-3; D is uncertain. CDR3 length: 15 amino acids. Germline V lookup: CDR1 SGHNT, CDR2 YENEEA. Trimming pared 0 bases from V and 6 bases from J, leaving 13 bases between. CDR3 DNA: TGTGCCAGCAGCTTAGAGGGCAGGAGCGTGGATACGCAGTATTTT. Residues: CASSLEGRSVDTQYF.

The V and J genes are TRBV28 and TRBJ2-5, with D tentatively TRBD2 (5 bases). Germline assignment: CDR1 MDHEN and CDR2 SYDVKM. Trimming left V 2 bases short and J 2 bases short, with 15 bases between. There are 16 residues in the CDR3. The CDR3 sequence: CASSLGSSILQETQYF. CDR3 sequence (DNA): TGTGCCAGCAGTTTAGGCTCTAGCATATTACAAGAGACCCAGTACTTC.

The CDR3: CASSQENTEAFF. In DNA, the CDR3 is TGCGCCAGCAGCCAAGAGAACACTGAAGCTTTCTTT. The chain recombines TRBV4-3 with TRBJ1-1; D not resolved. V lost 0 bases and J lost 1, with 0 bases in between. Germline loops: CDR1 LGHNA, CDR2 YSLEER. The CDR3 has 12 amino acids.

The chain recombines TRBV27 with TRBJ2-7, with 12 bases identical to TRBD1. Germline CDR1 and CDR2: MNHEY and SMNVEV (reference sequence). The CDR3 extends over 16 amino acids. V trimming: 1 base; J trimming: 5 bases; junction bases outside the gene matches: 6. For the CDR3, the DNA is TGTGCCAGCAGTTTATTCACCGGGACAGGGGGCAACGAGCAGTACTTC. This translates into CASSLFTGTGGNEQYF.

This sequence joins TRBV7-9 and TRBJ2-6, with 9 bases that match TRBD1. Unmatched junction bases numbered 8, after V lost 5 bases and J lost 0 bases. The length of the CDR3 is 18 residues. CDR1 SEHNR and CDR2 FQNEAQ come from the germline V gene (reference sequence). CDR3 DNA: TGTGCCAGCAGCCCGCTCGGGACAGGGACCTCTGGGGCCAACGTCCTGACTTTC. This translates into CASSPLGTGTSGANVLTF.

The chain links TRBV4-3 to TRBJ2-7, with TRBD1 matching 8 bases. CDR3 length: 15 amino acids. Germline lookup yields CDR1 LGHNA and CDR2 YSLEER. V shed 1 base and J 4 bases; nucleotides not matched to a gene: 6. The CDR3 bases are TGCGCCAGCAGCCAAGCCGGGACAGGCGTATACGAGCAGTACTTC. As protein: CASSQAGTGVYEQYF.

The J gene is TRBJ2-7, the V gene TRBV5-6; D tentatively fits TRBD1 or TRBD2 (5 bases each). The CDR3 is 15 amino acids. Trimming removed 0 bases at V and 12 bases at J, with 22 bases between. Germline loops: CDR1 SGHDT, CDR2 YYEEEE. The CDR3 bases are TGTGCCAGCAGCTTGGGTTTAGGGGACCCCCAAGGTCGGTACTTC. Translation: CASSLGLGDPQGRYF.

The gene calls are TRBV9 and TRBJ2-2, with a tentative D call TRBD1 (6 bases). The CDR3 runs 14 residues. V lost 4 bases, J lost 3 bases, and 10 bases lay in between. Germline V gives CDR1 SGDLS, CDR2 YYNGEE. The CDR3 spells CASSLHRDTGELFF. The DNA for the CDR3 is TGTGCCAGCAGCTTACACAGGGACACCGGGGAGCTGTTTTTT.

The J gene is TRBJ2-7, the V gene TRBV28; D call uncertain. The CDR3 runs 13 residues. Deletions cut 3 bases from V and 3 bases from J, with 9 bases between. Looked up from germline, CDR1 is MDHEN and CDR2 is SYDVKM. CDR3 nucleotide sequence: TGTGCCAGCAGTTTGCTGGTAGGCTACGAGCAGTACTTC. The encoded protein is CASSLLVGYEQYF.

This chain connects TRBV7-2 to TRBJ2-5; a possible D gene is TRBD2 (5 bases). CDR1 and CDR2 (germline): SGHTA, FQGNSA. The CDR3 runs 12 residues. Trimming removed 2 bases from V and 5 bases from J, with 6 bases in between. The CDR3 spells CASSLQRETQYF. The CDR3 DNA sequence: TGTGCCAGCAGCTTACAGCGGGAGACCCAGTACTTC.

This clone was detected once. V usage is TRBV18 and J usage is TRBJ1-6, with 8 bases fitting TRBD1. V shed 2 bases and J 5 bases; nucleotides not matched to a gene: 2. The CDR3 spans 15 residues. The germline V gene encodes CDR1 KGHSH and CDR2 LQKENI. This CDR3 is CASSPSTGDNSPLHF. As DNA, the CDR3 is TGTGCCAGCTCACCATCGACAGGGGATAATTCACCCCTCCACTTT.

CDR3 nucleotides: TGTGCCAGCAGCTGGGACAGGTTATTCTACGAGCAGTACTTC. Amino acid sequence: CASSWDRLFYEQYF. This sequence joins TRBV7-9 and TRBJ2-7; 8 bases map to TRBD1. With V trimmed by 4 bases and J by 3 bases, 5 bases remained unmatched. Germline V CDR1 and CDR2: SEHNR, FQNEAQ (reference sequence). The CDR3 sequence is 14 residues long.

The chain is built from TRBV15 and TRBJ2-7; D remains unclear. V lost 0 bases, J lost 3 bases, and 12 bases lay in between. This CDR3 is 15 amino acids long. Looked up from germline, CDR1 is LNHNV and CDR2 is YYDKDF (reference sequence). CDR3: CATSRDRITSYEQYF. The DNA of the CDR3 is TGTGCCACCAGCAGAGATCGTATTACCAGCTACGAGCAGTACTTC. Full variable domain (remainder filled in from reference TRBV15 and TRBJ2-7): DAMVIQNPRYQVTQFGKPVTLSCSQTLNHNVMYWYQQKSSQAPKLLFHYYDKDFNNEADTPDNFQSRRPNTSFCFLDIRSPGLGDTAMYLCATSRDRITSYEQYFGPGTRLTVT.

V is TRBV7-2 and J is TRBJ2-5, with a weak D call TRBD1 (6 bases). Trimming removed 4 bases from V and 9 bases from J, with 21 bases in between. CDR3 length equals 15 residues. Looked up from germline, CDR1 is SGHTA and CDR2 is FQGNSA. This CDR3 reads CASSSLSQQGWAQYF. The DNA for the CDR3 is TGTGCCAGCAGCTCCCTGTCCCAACAGGGATGGGCCCAGTACTTC.

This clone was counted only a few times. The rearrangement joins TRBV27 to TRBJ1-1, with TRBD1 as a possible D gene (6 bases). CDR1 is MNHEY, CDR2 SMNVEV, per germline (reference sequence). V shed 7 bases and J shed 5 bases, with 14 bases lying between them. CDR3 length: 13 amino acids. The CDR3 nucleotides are TGTGCCAGCACCAGGGGTCCAGGGACTGAAGCTTTCTTT. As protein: CASTRGPGTEAFF.

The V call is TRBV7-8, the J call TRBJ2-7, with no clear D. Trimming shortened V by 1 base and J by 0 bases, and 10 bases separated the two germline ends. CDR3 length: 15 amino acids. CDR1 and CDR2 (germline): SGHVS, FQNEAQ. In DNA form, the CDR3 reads TGTGCCAGCAGCTTAGGCCGGACGCCCTCCTACGAGCAGTACTTC. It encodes CASSLGRTPSYEQYF.

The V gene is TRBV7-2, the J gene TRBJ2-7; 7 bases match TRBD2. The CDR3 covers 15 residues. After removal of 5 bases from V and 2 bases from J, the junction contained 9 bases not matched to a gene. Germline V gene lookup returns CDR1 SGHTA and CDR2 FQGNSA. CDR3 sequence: CASSAKGGAPYEQYF. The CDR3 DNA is TGTGCCAGCAGCGCAAAGGGAGGGGCGCCCTACGAGCAGTACTTC.

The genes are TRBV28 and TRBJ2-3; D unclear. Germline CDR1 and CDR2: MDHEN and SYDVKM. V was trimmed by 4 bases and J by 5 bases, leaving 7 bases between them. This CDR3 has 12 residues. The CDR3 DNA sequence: TGTGCCAGCAGTTCCGTGGGAGATACGCAGTATTTT. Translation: CASSSVGDTQYF.

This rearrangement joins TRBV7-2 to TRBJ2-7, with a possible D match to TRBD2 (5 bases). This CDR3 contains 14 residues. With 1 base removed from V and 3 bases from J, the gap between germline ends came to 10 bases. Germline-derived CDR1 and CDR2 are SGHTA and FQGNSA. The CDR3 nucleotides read TGTGCCAGCAGCTTAGGAGGGTCAGTCTACGAGCAGTACTTC. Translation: CASSLGGSVYEQYF. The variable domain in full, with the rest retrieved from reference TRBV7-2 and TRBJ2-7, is GAGVSQSPSNKVTEKGKDVELRCDPISGHTALYWYRQSLGQGLEFLIYFQGNSAPDKSGLPSDRFSAERTGGSVSTLTIQRTQQEDSAVYLCASSLGGSVYEQYFGPGTRLTVT.

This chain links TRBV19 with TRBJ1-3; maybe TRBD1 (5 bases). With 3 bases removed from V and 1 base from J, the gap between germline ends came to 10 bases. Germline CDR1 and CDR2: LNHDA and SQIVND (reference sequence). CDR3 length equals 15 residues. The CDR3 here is CASSMGRGSGNTIYF. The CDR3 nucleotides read TGTGCCAGTAGTATGGGGCGTGGGTCTGGAAACACCATATATTTT.

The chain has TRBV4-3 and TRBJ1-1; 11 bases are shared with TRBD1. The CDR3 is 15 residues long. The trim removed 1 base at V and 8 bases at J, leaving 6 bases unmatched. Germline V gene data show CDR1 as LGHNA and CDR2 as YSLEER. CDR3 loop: CASSQGTGGPSEAFF. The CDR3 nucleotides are TGCGCCAGCAGCCAAGGGACAGGGGGCCCATCCGAAGCTTTCTTT.

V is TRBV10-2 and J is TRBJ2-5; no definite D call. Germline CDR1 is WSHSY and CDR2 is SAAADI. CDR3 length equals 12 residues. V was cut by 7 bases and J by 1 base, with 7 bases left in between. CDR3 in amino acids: CASTLGQETQYF. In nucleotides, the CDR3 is TGCGCCAGCACCCTGGGCCAAGAGACCCAGTACTTC.

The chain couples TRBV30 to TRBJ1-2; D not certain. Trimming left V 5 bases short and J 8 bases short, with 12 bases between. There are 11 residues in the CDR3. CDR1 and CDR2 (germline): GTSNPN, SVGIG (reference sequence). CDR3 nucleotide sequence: TGTGCCTGGGCTCAGTGGTGGGGCTACACCTTC. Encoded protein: CAWAQWWGYTF.

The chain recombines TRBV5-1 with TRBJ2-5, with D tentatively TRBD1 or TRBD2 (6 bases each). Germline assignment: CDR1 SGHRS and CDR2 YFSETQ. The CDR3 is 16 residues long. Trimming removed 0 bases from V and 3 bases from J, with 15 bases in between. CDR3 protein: CASSLAVEGGKETQYF. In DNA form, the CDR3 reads TGCGCCAGCAGCTTGGCCGTCGAGGGGGGCAAAGAGACCCAGTACTTC.